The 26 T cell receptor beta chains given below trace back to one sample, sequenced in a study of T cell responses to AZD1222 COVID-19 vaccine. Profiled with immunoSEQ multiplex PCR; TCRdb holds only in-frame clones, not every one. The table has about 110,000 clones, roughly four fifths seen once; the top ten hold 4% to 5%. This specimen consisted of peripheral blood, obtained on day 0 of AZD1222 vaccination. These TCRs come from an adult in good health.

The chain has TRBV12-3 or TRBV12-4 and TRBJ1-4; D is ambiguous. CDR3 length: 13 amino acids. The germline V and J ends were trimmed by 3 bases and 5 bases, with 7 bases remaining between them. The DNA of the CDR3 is TGTGCCAGCAGTTTTCGACGGAATGAAAAACTGTTTTTT. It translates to CASSFRRNEKLFF.

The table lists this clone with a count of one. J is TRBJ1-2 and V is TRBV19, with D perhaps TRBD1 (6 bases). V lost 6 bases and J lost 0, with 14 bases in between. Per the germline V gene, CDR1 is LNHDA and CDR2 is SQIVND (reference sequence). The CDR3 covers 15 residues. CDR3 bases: TGTGCCAGTAGGGGGGCCCAAACCCCTAACTATGGCTACACCTTC. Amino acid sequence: CASRGAQTPNYGYTF.

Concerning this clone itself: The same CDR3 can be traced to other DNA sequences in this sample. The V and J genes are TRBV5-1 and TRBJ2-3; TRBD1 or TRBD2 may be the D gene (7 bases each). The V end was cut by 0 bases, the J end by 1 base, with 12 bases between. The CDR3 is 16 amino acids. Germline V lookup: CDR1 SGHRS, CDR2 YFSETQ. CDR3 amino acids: CASSLAPGGGTDTQYF. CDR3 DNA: TGCGCCAGCAGCTTGGCCCCAGGGGGGGGCACAGATACGCAGTATTTT.

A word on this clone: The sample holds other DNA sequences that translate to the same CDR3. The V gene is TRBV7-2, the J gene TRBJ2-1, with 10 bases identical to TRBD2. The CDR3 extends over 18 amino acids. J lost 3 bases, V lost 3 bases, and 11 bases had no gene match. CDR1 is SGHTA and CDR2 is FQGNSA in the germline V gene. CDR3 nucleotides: TGTGCCAGCAGCTTGGGGCCGCAAGCGGGGGGGAACTACAATGAGCAGTTCTTC. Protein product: CASSLGPQAGGNYNEQFF. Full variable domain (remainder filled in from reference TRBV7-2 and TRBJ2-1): GAGVSQSPSNKVTEKGKDVELRCDPISGHTALYWYRQSLGQGLEFLIYFQGNSAPDKSGLPSDRFSAERTGGSVSTLTIQRTQQEDSAVYLCASSLGPQAGGNYNEQFFGPGTRLTVL.

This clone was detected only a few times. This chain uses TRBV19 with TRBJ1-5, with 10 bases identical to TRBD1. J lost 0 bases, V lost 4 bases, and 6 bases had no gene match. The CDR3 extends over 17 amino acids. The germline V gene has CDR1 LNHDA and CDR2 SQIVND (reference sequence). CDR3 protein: CASSRQGASYSNQPQHF. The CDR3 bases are TGTGCCAGTAGTAGACAGGGGGCTTCTTATAGCAATCAGCCCCAGCATTTT.

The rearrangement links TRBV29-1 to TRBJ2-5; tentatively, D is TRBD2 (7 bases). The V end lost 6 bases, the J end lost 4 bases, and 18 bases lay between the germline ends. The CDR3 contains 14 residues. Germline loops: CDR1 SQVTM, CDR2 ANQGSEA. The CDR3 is CSVKGGGILETQYF. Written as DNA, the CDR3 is TGCAGCGTAAAGGGCGGGGGCATTCTAGAGACCCAGTACTTC.

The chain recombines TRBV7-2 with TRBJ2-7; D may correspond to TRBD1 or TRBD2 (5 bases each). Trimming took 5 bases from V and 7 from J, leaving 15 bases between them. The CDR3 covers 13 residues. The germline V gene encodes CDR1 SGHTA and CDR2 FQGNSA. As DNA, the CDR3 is TGTGCCAGCAGCGCAGCAGGGACCTGGGAGCAGTACTTC. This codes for CASSAAGTWEQYF.

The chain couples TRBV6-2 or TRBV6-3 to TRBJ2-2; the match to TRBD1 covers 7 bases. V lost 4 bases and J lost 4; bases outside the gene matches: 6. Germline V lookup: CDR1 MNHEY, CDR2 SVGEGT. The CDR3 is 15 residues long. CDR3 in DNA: TGTGCCAGCAGTTTTCGGACAGGAGCCACCGGGGAGCTGTTTTTT. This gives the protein CASSFRTGATGELFF.

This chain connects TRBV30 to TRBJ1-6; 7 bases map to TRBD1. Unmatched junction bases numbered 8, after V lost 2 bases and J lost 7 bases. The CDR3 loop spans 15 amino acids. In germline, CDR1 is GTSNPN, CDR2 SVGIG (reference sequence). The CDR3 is CAWSWAGTENSPLHF. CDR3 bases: TGTGCCTGGAGTTGGGCCGGGACAGAGAATTCACCCCTCCACTTT. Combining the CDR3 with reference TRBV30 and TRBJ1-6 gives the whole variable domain SQTIHQWPATLVQPVGSPLSLECTVEGTSNPNLYWYRQAAGRGLQLLFYSVGIGQISSEVPQNLSASRPQDRQFILSSKKLLLSDSGFYLCAWSWAGTENSPLHFGNGTRLTVT.

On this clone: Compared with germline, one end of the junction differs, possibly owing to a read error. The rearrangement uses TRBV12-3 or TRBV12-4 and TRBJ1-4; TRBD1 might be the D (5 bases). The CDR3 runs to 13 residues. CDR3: CTSSLVSGVRLFF. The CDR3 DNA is TGTACCAGCAGTTTAGTGTCGGGGGTAAGACTGTTTTTT.

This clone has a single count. CDR3 DNA sequence: TGCGCCAGCAGCCGAACAGCTAACTATGGCTACACCTTC. This encodes CASSRTANYGYTF. This sequence joins TRBV5-1 and TRBJ1-2; D unresolved. Germline V lookup: CDR1 SGHRS, CDR2 YFSETQ. V was cut by 4 bases and J by 0 bases, with 7 bases left in between. This CDR3 is built from 13 residues.

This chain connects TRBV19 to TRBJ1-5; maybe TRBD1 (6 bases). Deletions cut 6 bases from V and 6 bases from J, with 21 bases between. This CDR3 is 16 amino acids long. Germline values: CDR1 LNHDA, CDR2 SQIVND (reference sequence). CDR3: CASSPRGGSVFQPQHF. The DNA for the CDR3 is TGTGCCAGTAGCCCACGAGGGGGGAGTGTGTTTCAGCCCCAGCATTTT. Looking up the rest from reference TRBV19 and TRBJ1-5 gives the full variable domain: DGGITQSPKYLFRKEGQNVTLSCEQNLNHDAMYWYRQDPGQGLRLIYYSQIVNDFQKGDIAEGYSVSREKKESFPLTVTSAQKNPTAFYLCASSPRGGSVFQPQHFGDGTRLSIL.

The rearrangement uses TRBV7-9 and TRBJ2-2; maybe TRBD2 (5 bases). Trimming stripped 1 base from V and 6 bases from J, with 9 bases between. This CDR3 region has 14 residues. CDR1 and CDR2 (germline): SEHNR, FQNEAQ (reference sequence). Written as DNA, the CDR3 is TGTGCCAGCAGCTTAGACGCGGGTGCCGGGGAGCTGTTTTTT. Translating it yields CASSLDAGAGELFF. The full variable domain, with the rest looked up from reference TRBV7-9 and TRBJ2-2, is DTGVSQNPRHKITKRGQNVTFRCDPISEHNRLYWYRQTLGQGPEFLTYFQNEAQLEKSRLLSDRFSAERPKGSFSTLEIQRTEQGDSAMYLCASSLDAGAGELFFGEGSRLTVL.

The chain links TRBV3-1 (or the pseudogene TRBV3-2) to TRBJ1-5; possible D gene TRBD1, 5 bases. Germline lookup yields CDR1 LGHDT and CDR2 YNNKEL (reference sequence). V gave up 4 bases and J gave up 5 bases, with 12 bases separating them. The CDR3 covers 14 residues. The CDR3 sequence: CASSPRGWDQPQHF. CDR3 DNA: TGTGCCAGCAGCCCCCGGGGGTGGGATCAGCCCCAGCATTTT.

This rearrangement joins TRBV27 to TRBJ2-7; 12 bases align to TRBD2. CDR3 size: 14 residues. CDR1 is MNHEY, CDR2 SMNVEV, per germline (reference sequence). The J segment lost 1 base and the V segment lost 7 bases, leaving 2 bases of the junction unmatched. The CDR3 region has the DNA TGTGCCAGCACAACTAGCGGGAGGTCCTACGAGCAGTACTTC. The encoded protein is CASTTSGRSYEQYF.

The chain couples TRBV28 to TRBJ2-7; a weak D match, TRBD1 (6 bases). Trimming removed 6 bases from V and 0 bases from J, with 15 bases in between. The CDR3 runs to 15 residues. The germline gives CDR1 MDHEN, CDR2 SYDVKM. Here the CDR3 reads CASSSPGTNSYEQYF. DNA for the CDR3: TGTGCCAGCAGCTCCCCCGGGACAAACTCCTACGAGCAGTACTTC.

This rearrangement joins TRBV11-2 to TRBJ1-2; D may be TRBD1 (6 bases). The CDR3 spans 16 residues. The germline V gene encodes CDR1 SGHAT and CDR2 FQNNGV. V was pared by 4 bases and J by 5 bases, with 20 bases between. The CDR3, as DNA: TGTGCCAGCAGCTCCCCTCGCGGGGGGCGAGGGTATGGCTACACCTTC. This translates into CASSSPRGGRGYGYTF.

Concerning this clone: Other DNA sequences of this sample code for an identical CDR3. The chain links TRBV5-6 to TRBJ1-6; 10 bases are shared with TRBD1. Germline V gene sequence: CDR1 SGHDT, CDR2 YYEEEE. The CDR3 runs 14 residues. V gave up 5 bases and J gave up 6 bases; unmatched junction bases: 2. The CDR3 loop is CASSRDRGNSPLHF. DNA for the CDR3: TGTGCCAGCAGTCGGGACAGGGGTAATTCACCCCTCCACTTT.

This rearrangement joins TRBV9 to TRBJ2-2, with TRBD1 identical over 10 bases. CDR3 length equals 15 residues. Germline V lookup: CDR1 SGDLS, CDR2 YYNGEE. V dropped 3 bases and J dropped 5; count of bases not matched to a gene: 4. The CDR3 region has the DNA TGTGCCAGCAGCGGGGGACAGGGGAGGACCGGGGAGCTGTTTTTT. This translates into CASSGGQGRTGELFF.

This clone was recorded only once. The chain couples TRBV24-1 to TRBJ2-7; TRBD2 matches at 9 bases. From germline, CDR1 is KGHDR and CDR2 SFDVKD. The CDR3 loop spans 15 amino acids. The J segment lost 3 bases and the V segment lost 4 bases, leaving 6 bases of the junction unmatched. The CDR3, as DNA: TGTGCCACCAGTGAACGACTAGCGGCACGCTACGAGCAGTACTTC. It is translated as CATSERLAARYEQYF.

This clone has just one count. This CDR3 reads CASGDRGTHSPLHF. Written as DNA, the CDR3 is TGTGCCAGTGGGGACAGGGGTACACATTCACCCCTCCACTTT. V usage is TRBV19 and J usage is TRBJ1-6, with TRBD1 matching over 10 bases. The CDR3 covers 14 residues. J was trimmed by 8 bases and V by 8 bases; bases with no gene match: 6. Per germline, CDR1 LNHDA and CDR2 SQIVND (reference sequence).

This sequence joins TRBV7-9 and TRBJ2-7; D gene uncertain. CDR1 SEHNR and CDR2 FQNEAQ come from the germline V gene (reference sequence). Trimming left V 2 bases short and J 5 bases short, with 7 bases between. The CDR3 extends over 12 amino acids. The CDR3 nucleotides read TGTGCCAGCAGCTTAATTTCAAACGAGCAGTACTTC. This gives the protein CASSLISNEQYF. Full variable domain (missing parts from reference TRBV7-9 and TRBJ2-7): DTGVSQNPRHKITKRGQNVTFRCDPISEHNRLYWYRQTLGQGPEFLTYFQNEAQLEKSRLLSDRFSAERPKGSFSTLEIQRTEQGDSAMYLCASSLISNEQYFGPGTRLTVT.

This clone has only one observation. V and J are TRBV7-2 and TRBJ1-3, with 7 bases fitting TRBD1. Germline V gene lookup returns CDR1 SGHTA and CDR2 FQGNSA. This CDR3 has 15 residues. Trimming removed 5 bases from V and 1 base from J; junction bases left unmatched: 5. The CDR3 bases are TGTGCCAGCAGCGCGATGGGACAGTCTGGAAACACCATATATTTT. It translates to CASSAMGQSGNTIYF.

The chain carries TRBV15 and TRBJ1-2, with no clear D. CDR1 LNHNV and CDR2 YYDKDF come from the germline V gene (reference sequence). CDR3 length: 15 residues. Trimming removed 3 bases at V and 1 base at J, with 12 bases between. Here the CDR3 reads CATSSLRLINYGYTF. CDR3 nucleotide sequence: TGTGCCACCAGCAGTCTAAGGCTCATTAACTATGGCTACACCTTC.

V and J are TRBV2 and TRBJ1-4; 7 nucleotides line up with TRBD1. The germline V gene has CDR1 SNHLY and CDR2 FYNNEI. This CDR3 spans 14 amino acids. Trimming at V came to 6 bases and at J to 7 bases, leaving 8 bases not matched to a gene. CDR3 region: CASSPDREVEKLFF. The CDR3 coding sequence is TGTGCCAGCAGCCCTGACAGGGAGGTTGAAAAACTGTTTTTT.

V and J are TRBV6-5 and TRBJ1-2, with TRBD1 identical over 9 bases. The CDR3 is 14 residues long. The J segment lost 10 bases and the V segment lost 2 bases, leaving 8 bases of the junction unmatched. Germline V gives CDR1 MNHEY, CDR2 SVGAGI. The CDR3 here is CASSYHSGQGFYTF. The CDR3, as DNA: TGTGCCAGCAGTTACCATTCAGGACAGGGGTTCTACACCTTC.